Listed here are 9 T cell receptor beta chains from one sample, sequenced in a study of CD8 T cells in ankylosing spondylitis. TCRdb independently ran MiXCR on the 5' RACE reads; one entry per CDR3 protein. This sample has about 220,000 distinct CDR3 sequences, with under 30% found just once. The sample was blood, either unsorted or a sorted T cell fraction (not recorded which). These receptors were taken from a male donor with ankylosing spondylitis or in good health (not recorded which).

Only a few counts were recorded for this clonotype. This chain connects TRBV29-1 to TRBJ1-1; D uncertain. Germline V gene data show CDR1 as SQVTM and CDR2 as ANQGSEA. This CDR3 has 11 amino acids. Trimming cost V 8 bases and J 5 bases, with 12 bases left between them. CDR3 in amino acids: CSRRAETEAFF. Here the CDR3 DNA reads TGCAGCAGGCGGGCGGAAACTGAAGCTTTCTTT. Complete variable domain (other parts from reference TRBV29-1 and TRBJ1-1): SAVISQKPSRDICQRGTSLTIQCQVDSQVTMMFWYRQQPGQSLTLIATANQGSEATYESGFVIDKFPISRPNLTFSTLTVSNMSPEDSSIYLCSRRAETEAFFGQGTRLTVV.

The chain has TRBV18 and TRBJ2-1; the D gene is possibly TRBD2 (5 bases). Germline V gene data show CDR1 as KGHSH and CDR2 as LQKENI. This CDR3 is 15 amino acids long. Trimming cost V 3 bases and J 5 bases, with 14 bases left between them. The CDR3 bases are TGTGCCAGCTCACCTTGGACTGGAACCGACAATGAGCAGTTCTTC. Amino acid sequence: CASSPWTGTDNEQFF. The complete variable domain, with remaining parts taken from reference TRBV18 and TRBJ2-1, reads NAGVMQNPRHLVRRRGQEARLRCSPMKGHSHVYWYRQLPEEGLKFMVYLQKENIIDESGMPKERFSAEFPKEGPSILRIQQVVRGDSAAYFCASSPWTGTDNEQFFGPGTRLTVL.

This clonotype was counted many times. The chain couples TRBV20-1 to TRBJ2-3, with D possibly TRBD1 on 5 matching bases. CDR3 length: 15 residues. V lost 6 bases and J 0 bases, leaving 16 bases between the germline ends. The germline gives CDR1 DFQATT, CDR2 SNEGSKA (reference sequence). CDR3 amino acids: CSAGPSALSTDTQYF. The CDR3, as DNA: TGCAGTGCGGGGCCTAGTGCCCTTAGCACAGATACGCAGTATTTT.

The gene calls are TRBV29-1 and TRBJ2-7, with 14 bases that match TRBD2. Germline V gene data show CDR1 as SQVTM and CDR2 as ANQGSEA. Trimming at V came to 6 bases and at J to 4 bases, leaving 5 bases not matched to a gene. The CDR3 is 14 amino acids. The DNA for the CDR3 is TGCAGCGTGGGGGGACTAGCGGGAGTTTACGAGCAGTACTTC. It yields the protein CSVGGLAGVYEQYF.

This sequence joins TRBV15 and TRBJ2-5; 10 bases are a match to TRBD2. V shed 5 bases, J shed 3 bases, and the junction held 3 bases outside the gene matches. From germline, CDR1 is LNHNV and CDR2 YYDKDF (reference sequence). The CDR3 extends over 14 amino acids. The CDR3 coding sequence is TGTGCCACCAGCGGGGGACTAGCGAAAGAGACCCAGTACTTC. Translating gives CATSGGLAKETQYF.

This clonotype was observed many times. For the CDR3, the DNA is TGTGCCACCAGCGAAGCAGTGAACACCGGGGAGCTGTTTTTT. As protein: CATSEAVNTGELFF. The chain recombines TRBV24-1 with TRBJ2-2, with D unclear. Germline CDR1 reads KGHDR; CDR2 reads SFDVKD. The CDR3 is 14 amino acids. V was clipped by 7 bases and J by 1 base, with 9 bases between them.

This clonotype has at least ten counts. The chain carries TRBV5-1 and TRBJ2-1, with no clear D. Germline V gene data show CDR1 as SGHRS and CDR2 as YFSETQ. The CDR3 spans 13 residues. V lost 4 bases, J lost 6 bases, and 11 bases lay in between. This CDR3 is CASSPGTGNEQFF. CDR3 bases: TGCGCCAGCAGCCCGGGCACGGGCAATGAGCAGTTCTTC.

This clonotype was recorded many times. The J gene is TRBJ1-1, the V gene TRBV27, with D unresolved. The CDR3 runs to 13 residues. CDR1 and CDR2 (germline): MNHEY, SMNVEV (reference sequence). With 5 bases removed from V and 3 bases from J, the gap between germline ends came to 10 bases. This CDR3 is CASSPSTYTEAFF. The CDR3 DNA is TGTGCCAGCAGTCCTTCCACGTACACTGAAGCTTTCTTT.

The chain joins TRBV12-3 or TRBV12-4 to TRBJ2-2; D is unresolved. Trimming stripped 7 bases from V and 0 bases from J, with 9 bases between. The CDR3 is 14 amino acids. The CDR3 bases are TGTGCCAGCACTCTGTTCGCGAACACCGGGGAGCTGTTTTTT. Amino acids: CASTLFANTGELFF.